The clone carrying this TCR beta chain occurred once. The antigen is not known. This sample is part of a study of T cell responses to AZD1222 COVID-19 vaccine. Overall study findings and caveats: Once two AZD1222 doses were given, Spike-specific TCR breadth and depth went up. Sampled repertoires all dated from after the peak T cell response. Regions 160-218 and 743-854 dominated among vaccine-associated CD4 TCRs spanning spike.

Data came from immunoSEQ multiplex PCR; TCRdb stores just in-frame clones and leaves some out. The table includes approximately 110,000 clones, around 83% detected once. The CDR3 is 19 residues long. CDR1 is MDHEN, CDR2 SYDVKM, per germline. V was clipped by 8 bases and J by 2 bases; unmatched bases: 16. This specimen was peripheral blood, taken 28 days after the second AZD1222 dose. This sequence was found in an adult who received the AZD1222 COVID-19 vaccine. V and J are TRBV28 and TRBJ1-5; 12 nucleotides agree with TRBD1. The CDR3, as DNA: TGTGCCAGCGGGGACCCGGGACAGGGGGCCCATAGCCGCAATCAGCCCCAGCATTTT. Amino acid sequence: CASGDPGQGAHSRNQPQHF.